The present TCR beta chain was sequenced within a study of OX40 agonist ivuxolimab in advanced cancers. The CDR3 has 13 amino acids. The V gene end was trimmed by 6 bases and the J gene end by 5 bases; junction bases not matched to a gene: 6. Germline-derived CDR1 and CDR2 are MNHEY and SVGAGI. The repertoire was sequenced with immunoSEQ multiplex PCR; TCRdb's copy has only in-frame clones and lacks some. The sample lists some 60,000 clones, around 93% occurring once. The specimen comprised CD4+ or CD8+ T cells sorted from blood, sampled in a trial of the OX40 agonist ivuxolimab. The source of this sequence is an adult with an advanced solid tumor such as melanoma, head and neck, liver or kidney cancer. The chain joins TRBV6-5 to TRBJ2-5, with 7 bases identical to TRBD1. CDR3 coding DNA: TGTGCCAGCAGACCACAGGGGTCCGAGACCCAGTACTTC. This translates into CASRPQGSETQYF.